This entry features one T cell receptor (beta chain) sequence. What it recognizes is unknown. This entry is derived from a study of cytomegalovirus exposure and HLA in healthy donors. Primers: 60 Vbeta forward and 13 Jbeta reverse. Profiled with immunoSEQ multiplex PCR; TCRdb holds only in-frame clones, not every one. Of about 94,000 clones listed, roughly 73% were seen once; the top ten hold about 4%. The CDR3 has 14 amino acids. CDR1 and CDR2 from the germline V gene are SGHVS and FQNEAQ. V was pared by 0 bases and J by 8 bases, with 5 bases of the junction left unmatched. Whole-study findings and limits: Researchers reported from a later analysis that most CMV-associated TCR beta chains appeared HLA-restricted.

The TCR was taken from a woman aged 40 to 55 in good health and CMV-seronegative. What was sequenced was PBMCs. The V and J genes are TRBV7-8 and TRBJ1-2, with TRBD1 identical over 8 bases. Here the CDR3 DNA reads TGTGCCAGCAGCTTAGCGACAGGGGCCGTCGGCTACACCTTC. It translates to CASSLATGAVGYTF.